A single sample gave rise to the 22 T cell receptor beta chains below, sequenced in a study of blood T cell repertoires in COVID-19. Clones were sequenced by immunoSEQ multiplex PCR, and TCRdb holds only the in-frame ones, with some missing. The sample has more than 450,000 clones, roughly 87% seen once. Input material: PBMCs or T cells enriched from blood (not recorded which). Receptors were obtained from a woman younger than 30 who had recovered from COVID-19.

The chain couples TRBV29-1 to TRBJ2-7; weak D call: TRBD2 (5 bases). Deletions cut 6 bases from V and 5 bases from J, with 14 bases between. The CDR3 consists of 12 residues. CDR1 is SQVTM and CDR2 is ANQGSEA in the germline V gene. The CDR3 DNA reads as TGCAGCGTCGCAATGGGGAGAAACGAGCAGTACTTC. This encodes CSVAMGRNEQYF.

The chain links TRBV30 to TRBJ1-6, with D possibly being TRBD1 (6 bases). The CDR3 length is 14 residues. Germline CDR1 GTSNPN, CDR2 SVGIG (reference sequence). V shed 0 bases and J shed 8 bases, with 11 bases lying between them. CDR3 protein: CAWSVRTADSPLHF. CDR3 coding DNA: TGTGCCTGGAGTGTACGGACAGCCGATTCACCCCTCCACTTT.

CDR3 DNA sequence: TGTGCCAGCAGTTTAGTGGGGGCTTCCCTCAATGAAAAACTGTTTTTT. Its protein is CASSLVGASLNEKLFF. The chain uses TRBV28 and TRBJ1-4, with a weak D call TRBD1 (6 bases). The CDR3 consists of 16 residues. Germline loops: CDR1 MDHEN, CDR2 SYDVKM. V lost 2 bases, J lost 5 bases, and 15 bases lay in between.

This chain connects TRBV3-1 (or the pseudogene TRBV3-2) to TRBJ2-5; unclear D gene. This CDR3 region has 16 residues. Germline CDR1 reads LGHDT; CDR2 reads YNNKEL (reference sequence). V lost 1 base and J lost 5, with 17 bases in between. The CDR3 nucleotides read TGTGCCAGCAGCCAAGGCTTGAAAGCCTTGAGTGAGACCCAGTACTTC. This translates into CASSQGLKALSETQYF.

This clone was seen only once. The J gene is TRBJ1-1, the V gene TRBV7-9; D may be TRBD1 (5 bases). With 4 bases removed from V and 9 bases from J, the gap between germline ends came to 12 bases. CDR3 length equals 12 residues. CDR1 SEHNR and CDR2 FQNEAQ come from the germline V gene (reference sequence). This CDR3 reads CASSSGQAQAFF. In DNA, the CDR3 is TGTGCCAGCAGCTCCGGACAAGCTCAAGCTTTCTTT.

V gene TRBV6-5 combines with J gene TRBJ1-1, with TRBD1 identical over 7 bases. The junction had 7 bases not matched to a gene; V was cut back by 7 bases and J by 8 bases. The germline CDR1 and CDR2 sequences are MNHEY and SVGAGI. This CDR3 spans 12 amino acids. CDR3 in amino acids: CASIRDRVEAFF. The CDR3 DNA reads TGTGCCAGCATTCGCGACAGGGTCGAAGCTTTCTTT.

The chain has TRBV24-1 and TRBJ1-1, with no clear D. There are 12 residues in the CDR3. V lost 12 bases, J lost 5 bases, and 15 bases lay in between. Germline CDR1 and CDR2: KGHDR and SFDVKD. The CDR3 bases are TGTGCCGCACCCGGGGAGCGGACTGAAGCTTTCTTT. Translated, it gives CAAPGERTEAFF.

The chain employs TRBV21-1 and TRBJ1-6; the table's TRBD1 call for D was not verified on the DNA. TRBV21-1 is a pseudogene. This CDR3 is 17 amino acids long. The CDR3 sequence is CASEGQGIISYNSPLHF. The CDR3 DNA reads as TGTGCCAGCGAGGGACAGGGGATCATCTCCTATAATTCACCCCTCCACTTT.

The chain recombines TRBV28 with TRBJ2-7; D is unresolved. The germline gives CDR1 MDHEN, CDR2 SYDVKM. This CDR3 is 14 amino acids long. V lost 2 bases and J 6 bases, leaving 14 bases between the germline ends. This chain's CDR3 is CASSLPQASSEQYF. CDR3 coding DNA: TGTGCCAGCAGTTTACCCCAAGCGTCGAGCGAGCAGTACTTC.

A note on this clone: Other DNA sequences in the sample encode the same CDR3. The V call is TRBV19, the J call TRBJ2-2; weak D call: TRBD2 (6 bases). The CDR3 spans 13 residues. Germline values: CDR1 LNHDA, CDR2 SQIVND (reference sequence). V dropped 3 bases and J dropped 5 bases, with 7 bases sitting between them. The CDR3 loop is CASSIRGTGELFF. Written as DNA, the CDR3 is TGTGCCAGTAGTATTCGGGGGACCGGGGAGCTGTTTTTT.

This sequence joins TRBV28 and TRBJ1-4; TRBD1 matches 9 bases. Germline-derived CDR1 and CDR2 are MDHEN and SYDVKM. V shed 6 bases, J shed 5 bases, and the junction held 4 bases outside the gene matches. CDR3 length: 14 amino acids. In DNA form, the CDR3 reads TGTGCCAGCAGCCGGACAGGGGCAAATGAAAAACTGTTTTTT. It encodes CASSRTGANEKLFF. The full variable domain, its missing parts supplied by reference TRBV28 and TRBJ1-4, is DVKVTQSSRYLVKRTGEKVFLECVQDMDHENMFWYRQDPGLGLRLIYFSYDVKMKEKGDIPEGYSVSREKKERFSLILESASTNQTSMYLCASSRTGANEKLFFGSGTQLSVL.

The V gene is TRBV4-1, the J gene TRBJ2-1; D possibly corresponds to TRBD2 (6 bases). CDR1 is MGHRA and CDR2 is YSYEKL in the germline V gene. The CDR3 runs to 14 residues. Trimming pared 3 bases from V and 10 bases from J, leaving 16 bases between. For the CDR3, the DNA is TGCGCCAGCAGCCACAACTGGGGGACTCCCGAGCAGTTCTTC. It codes for CASSHNWGTPEQFF.

The table lists this clone with a count of one. J is TRBJ1-1 and V is TRBV29-1, with D unresolved. Looked up from germline, CDR1 is SQVTM and CDR2 is ANQGSEA. The CDR3 runs to 10 residues. V lost 5 bases and J 4 bases, leaving 5 bases between the germline ends. The CDR3 sequence is CSVPGTEAFF. DNA of the CDR3: TGCAGCGTTCCAGGCACTGAAGCTTTCTTT.

CDR3 in DNA: TGTGCCAGCAGCTGGAAGGGGACAGCCAACACTGAAGCTTTCTTT. It specifies CASSWKGTANTEAFF. This sequence joins TRBV5-5 and TRBJ1-1; TRBD1 aligns across 7 bases. Trimming removed 3 bases from V and 2 bases from J; junction bases left unmatched: 7. This CDR3 region has 15 residues. Germline lookup yields CDR1 SGHKS and CDR2 YYEKEE (reference sequence).

In its sample, this clone was seen a few times. This chain connects TRBV28 to TRBJ1-6; TRBD1 aligns across 7 bases. Unmatched junction bases numbered 5, after V lost 2 bases and J lost 4 bases. Germline-derived CDR1 and CDR2 are MDHEN and SYDVKM. The CDR3 length is 16 residues. This CDR3 is CASSLGGDRYNSPLHF. In DNA, the CDR3 is TGTGCCAGCAGTTTAGGAGGGGACAGATATAATTCACCCCTCCACTTT.

This clone was detected many times. The V gene is TRBV15, the J gene TRBJ2-2; the match to TRBD2 covers 7 bases. After removal of 0 bases from V and 0 bases from J, the junction contained 7 bases not matched to a gene. Looked up from germline, CDR1 is LNHNV and CDR2 is YYDKDF (reference sequence). This CDR3 region has 18 residues. The CDR3 spells CATSRDWIAGANTGELFF. The DNA of the CDR3 is TGTGCCACCAGCAGAGATTGGATAGCGGGCGCGAACACCGGGGAGCTGTTTTTT. Looking up the rest from reference TRBV15 and TRBJ2-2 gives the full variable domain: DAMVIQNPRYQVTQFGKPVTLSCSQTLNHNVMYWYQQKSSQAPKLLFHYYDKDFNNEADTPDNFQSRRPNTSFCFLDIRSPGLGDTAMYLCATSRDWIAGANTGELFFGEGSRLTVL.

The rearrangement uses TRBV27 and TRBJ2-2, with D possibly matching TRBD2 (6 bases). V lost 2 bases, J lost 2 bases, and 12 bases lay in between. This CDR3 is built from 16 residues. From germline, CDR1 is MNHEY and CDR2 SMNVEV (reference sequence). The CDR3 DNA sequence: TGTGCCAGCAGTTTACTCGGGGGACCAAACACCGGGGAGCTGTTTTTT. Its protein product is CASSLLGGPNTGELFF.

The chain joins TRBV2 to TRBJ2-7; tentatively, D is TRBD1 (6 bases). Trimming removed 4 bases at V and 2 bases at J, with 15 bases between. This CDR3 spans 15 amino acids. Germline V gene lookup returns CDR1 SNHLY and CDR2 FYNNEI. The CDR3 DNA sequence: TGTGCCAGCAGTGTAGGGCAGGGGATCACCTACGAGCAGTACTTC. This gives the protein CASSVGQGITYEQYF. Looking up the rest from reference TRBV2 and TRBJ2-7 gives the full variable domain: EPEVTQTPSHQVTQMGQEVILRCVPISNHLYFYWYRQILGQKVEFLVSFYNNEISEKSEIFDDQFSVERPDGSNFTLKIRSTKLEDSAMYFCASSVGQGITYEQYFGPGTRLTVT.

The rearrangement links TRBV5-4 to TRBJ2-1; tentatively, D is TRBD1 (5 bases). V lost 2 bases to trimming and J lost 8 bases, with 8 bases between them. Germline values: CDR1 SGHNT, CDR2 YYREEE (reference sequence). The CDR3 spans 12 residues. The CDR3 protein is CASSFPGYEQFF. The CDR3 DNA reads TGTGCCAGCAGCTTCCCAGGGTATGAGCAGTTCTTC.

This chain connects TRBV10-3 to TRBJ2-7; D perhaps matches TRBD1 (5 bases). Per germline, CDR1 ENHRY and CDR2 SYGVKD. The ends were cut back, 9 bases at V and 4 bases at J, with 22 bases in the middle. The CDR3 runs 15 residues. The CDR3 sequence is CAITLGPGPAYEQYF. CDR3 coding DNA: TGTGCCATAACTTTAGGGCCAGGGCCCGCTTACGAGCAGTACTTC.

The genes are TRBV5-1 and TRBJ2-3; 7 bases line up with TRBD1. The CDR3 spans 15 residues. Germline CDR1 SGHRS, CDR2 YFSETQ. V was clipped by 10 bases and J by 2 bases; unmatched bases: 13. CDR3 sequence: CAAKKGATVTDTQYF. The DNA of the CDR3 is TGCGCCGCCAAAAAGGGGGCCACCGTCACAGATACGCAGTATTTT.

Written as DNA, the CDR3 is TGTGCCAGCAGCCCCGAGACAGGGGCGGGTACTGAAGCTTTCTTT. This translates into CASSPETGAGTEAFF. V gene TRBV5-6 combines with J gene TRBJ1-1, with 8 nucleotides matching TRBD1. Trimming took 4 bases from V and 5 from J; bases not matched to a gene: 10. The germline CDR1 and CDR2 sequences are SGHDT and YYEEEE. This CDR3 has 15 amino acids.